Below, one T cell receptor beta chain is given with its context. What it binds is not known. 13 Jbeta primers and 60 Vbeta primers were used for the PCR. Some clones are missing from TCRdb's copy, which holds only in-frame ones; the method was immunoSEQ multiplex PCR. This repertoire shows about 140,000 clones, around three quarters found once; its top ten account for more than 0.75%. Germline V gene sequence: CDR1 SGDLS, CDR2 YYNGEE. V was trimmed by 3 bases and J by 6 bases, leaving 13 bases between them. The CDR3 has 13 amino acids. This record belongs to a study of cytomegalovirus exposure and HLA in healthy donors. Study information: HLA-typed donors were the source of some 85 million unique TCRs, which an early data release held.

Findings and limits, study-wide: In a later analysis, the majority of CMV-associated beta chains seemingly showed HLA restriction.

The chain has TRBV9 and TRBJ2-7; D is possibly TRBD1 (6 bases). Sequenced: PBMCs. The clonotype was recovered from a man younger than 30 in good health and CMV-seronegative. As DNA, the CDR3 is TGTGCCAGCAGCGCCAACGCAGGGGTCGAGCAGTACTTC. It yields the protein CASSANAGVEQYF.